The clone carrying this TCR beta chain has ten or more counts. Antigen: not known. This specimen comes from a study of T cell repertoires in cytomegalovirus infection. Study overall: Public TCR beta signatures were indicative of both CMV infection and a matching HLA type.

Study-wide findings and caveats: Of the TCR beta families, the public ones yielded a cumulative frequency that identified carriers of CMV plus the relevant HLA. What dominated the ex vivo response were HLA-C-restricted CMV-specific TCR beta clonotypes.

Looked up from germline, CDR1 is SGHTA and CDR2 is FQGTGA. CDR3 size: 14 residues. J lost 5 bases, V lost 5 bases, and 6 bases had no gene match. In TCRdb, the reads were re-called with MiXCR into one record per CDR3 protein. The data contain 100,000 to 150,000 distinct CDR3 sequences, roughly 9% of them singletons. This TCR was sampled from a human donor in good health (CMV status not recorded). Some clones in this sample may be carry-over from other donors' samples. The chain combines TRBV7-3 with TRBJ1-1; 9 nucleotides line up with TRBD1. Sequencing was done on a sample of PBMCs. The CDR3 DNA sequence: TGTGCCAGCAGCGTGACAGGGGGTAAGACTGAAGCTTTCTTT. Its protein product is CASSVTGGKTEAFF.